The TCR beta chain described here comes from a study of response to subunit inactivated influenza vaccine. Via MiXCR, TCRdb re-called the RT-PCR reads, giving one row per CDR3 protein. Altogether about 570,000 distinct CDR3 sequences are present, approximately 10% being singletons, with the ten largest covering roughly 9.6%. This clonotype was observed a few times. Germline loops: CDR1 KGHSH, CDR2 LQKENI. The CDR3 has 17 residues. V lost 3 bases, J lost 4 bases, and 20 bases lay in between. The same specimen was also included in a second study, on T cells expressing NK-cell markers. From that report: As the method of synthesis, 5'RACE template switching with UMIs yielded TCR beta cDNA. The eight sequenced donors comprised seven who were HCMV-seropositive and one who was seronegative.

The TCR comes from a man aged 45-65 years who received an inactivated influenza vaccine. This specimen consisted of PBMCs from blood, obtained on the day of vaccination. The rearrangement joins TRBV18 to TRBJ2-3; tentatively, D is TRBD1 (5 bases). CDR3: CASSPGLPGFRADTQYF. CDR3 DNA: TGTGCCAGCTCACCCGGCCTTCCAGGGTTTCGCGCAGATACGCAGTATTTT.